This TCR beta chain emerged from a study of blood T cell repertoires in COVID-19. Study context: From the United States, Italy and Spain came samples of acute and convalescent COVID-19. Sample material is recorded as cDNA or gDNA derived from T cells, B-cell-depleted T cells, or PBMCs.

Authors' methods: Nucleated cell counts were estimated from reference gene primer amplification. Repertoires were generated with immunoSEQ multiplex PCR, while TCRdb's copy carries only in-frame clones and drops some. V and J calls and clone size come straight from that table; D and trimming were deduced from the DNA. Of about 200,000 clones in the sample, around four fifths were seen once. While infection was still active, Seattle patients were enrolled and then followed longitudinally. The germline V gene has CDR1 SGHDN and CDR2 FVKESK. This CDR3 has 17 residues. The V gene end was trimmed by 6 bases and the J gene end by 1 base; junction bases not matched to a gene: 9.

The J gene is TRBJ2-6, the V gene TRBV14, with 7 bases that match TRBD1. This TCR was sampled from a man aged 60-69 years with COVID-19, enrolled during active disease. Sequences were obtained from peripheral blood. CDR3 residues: CASSLVGGASGANVLTF. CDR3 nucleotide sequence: TGTGCCAGCAGTCTCGTAGGGGGCGCGTCTGGGGCCAACGTCCTGACTTTC.